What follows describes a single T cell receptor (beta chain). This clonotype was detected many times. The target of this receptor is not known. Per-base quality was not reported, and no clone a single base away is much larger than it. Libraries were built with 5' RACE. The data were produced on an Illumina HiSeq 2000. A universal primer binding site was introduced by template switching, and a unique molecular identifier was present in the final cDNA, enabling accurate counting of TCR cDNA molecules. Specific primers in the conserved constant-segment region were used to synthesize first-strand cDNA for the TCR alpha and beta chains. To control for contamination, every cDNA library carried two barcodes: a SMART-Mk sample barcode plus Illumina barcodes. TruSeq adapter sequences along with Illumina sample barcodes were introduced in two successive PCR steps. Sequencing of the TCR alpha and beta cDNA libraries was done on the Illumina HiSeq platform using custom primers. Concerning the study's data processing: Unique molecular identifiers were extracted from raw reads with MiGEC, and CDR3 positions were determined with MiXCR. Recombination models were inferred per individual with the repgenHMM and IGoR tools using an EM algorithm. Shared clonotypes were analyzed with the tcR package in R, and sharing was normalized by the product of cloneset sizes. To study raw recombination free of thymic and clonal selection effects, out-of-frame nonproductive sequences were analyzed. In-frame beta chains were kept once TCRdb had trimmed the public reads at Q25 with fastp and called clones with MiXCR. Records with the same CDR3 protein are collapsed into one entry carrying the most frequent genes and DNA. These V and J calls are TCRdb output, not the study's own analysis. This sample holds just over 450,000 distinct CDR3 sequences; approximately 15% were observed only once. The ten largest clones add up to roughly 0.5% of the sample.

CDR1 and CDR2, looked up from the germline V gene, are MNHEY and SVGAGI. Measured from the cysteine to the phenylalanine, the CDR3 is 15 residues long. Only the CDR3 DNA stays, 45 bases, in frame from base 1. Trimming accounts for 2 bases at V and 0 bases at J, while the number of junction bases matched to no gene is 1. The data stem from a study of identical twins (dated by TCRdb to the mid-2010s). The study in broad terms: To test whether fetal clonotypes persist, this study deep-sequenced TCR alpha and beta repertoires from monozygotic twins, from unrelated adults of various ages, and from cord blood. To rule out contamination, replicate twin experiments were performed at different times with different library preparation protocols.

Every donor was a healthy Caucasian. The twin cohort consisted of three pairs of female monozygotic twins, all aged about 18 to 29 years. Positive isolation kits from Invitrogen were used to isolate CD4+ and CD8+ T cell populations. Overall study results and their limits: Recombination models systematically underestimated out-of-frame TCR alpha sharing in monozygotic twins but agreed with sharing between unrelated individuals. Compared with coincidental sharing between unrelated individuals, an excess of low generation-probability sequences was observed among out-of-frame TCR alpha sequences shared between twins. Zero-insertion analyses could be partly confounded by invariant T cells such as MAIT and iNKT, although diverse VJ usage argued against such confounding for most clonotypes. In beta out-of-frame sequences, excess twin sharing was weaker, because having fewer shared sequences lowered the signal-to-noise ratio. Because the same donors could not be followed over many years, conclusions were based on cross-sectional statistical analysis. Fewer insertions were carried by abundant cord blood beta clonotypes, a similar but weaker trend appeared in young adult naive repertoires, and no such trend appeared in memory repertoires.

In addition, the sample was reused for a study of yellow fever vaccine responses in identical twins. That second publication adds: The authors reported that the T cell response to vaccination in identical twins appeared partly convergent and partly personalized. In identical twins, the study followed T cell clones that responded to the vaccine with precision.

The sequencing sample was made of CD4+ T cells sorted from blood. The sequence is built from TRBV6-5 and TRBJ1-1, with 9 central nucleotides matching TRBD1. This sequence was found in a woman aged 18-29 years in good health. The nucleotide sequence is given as TGTGCCAGCAGTTACGGGACAGGGTTGAACACTGAAGCTTTCTTT. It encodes CASSYGTGLNTEAFF.